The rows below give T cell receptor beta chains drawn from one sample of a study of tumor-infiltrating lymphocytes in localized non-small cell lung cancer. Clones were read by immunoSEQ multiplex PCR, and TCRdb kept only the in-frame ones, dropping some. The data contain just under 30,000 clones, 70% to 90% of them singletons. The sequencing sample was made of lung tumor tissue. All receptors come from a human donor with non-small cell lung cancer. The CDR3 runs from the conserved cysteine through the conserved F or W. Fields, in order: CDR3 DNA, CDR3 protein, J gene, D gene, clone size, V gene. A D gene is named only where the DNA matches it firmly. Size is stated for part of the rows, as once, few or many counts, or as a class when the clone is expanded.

CDR3nt: TGTGCCAGCAGTTCCAGACTAGCGGGGTACACAGATACGCAGTATTTT
CDR3aa: CASSSRLAGYTDTQYF
j_gene: TRBJ2-3
d_gene: TRBD2
abundance: .
v_gene: TRBV7-2

CDR3nt: TGTGCCAGCAGCTTGGGCGACGGATACAATGAGCAGTTCTTC
CDR3aa: CASSLGDGYNEQFF
j_gene: TRBJ2-1
d_gene: .
abundance: .
v_gene: TRBV5-4

CDR3nt: TGTGCCAGCAGTTCCACGAACAGGGGGCGCACCTACGAGCAGTACTTC
CDR3aa: CASSSTNRGRTYEQYF
j_gene: TRBJ2-7
d_gene: TRBD1
abundance: .
v_gene: TRBV27

CDR3nt: TGCAGCGTTCAAGGGACAGGGGGGAACTATGGCTACACCTTC
CDR3aa: CSVQGTGGNYGYTF
j_gene: TRBJ1-2
d_gene: TRBD1
abundance: .
v_gene: TRBV29-1

CDR3nt: TGTGCCTTCGAACAGGGATATAATTCACCCCTCCACTTT
CDR3aa: CAFEQGYNSPLHF
j_gene: TRBJ1-6
d_gene: .
abundance: .
v_gene: TRBV30

CDR3nt: TGTGCCAGCAGCTTAGCTATCTCAGTGCCCGGGGAGCTGTTTTTT
CDR3aa: CASSLAISVPGELFF
j_gene: TRBJ2-2
d_gene: .
abundance: .
v_gene: TRBV7-8

CDR3nt: TGTGCCAGCAGTGATCGACAGGGGGACTACGAGCAGTACTTC
CDR3aa: CASSDRQGDYEQYF
j_gene: TRBJ2-7
d_gene: TRBD1
abundance: few
v_gene: TRBV2

CDR3nt: TGTGCCAGCAGTTACTCTGGCAGGGGGAGCTACGAGCAGTACTTC
CDR3aa: CASSYSGRGSYEQYF
j_gene: TRBJ2-7
d_gene: TRBD1
abundance: .
v_gene: TRBV6-5

CDR3nt: TGTGCCAGCAGTGTCGACAGGGGGGTCAACACTGAAGCTTTCTTT
CDR3aa: CASSVDRGVNTEAFF
j_gene: TRBJ1-1
d_gene: TRBD1
abundance: .
v_gene: TRBV2

CDR3nt: TGCGCCAGCAGCCAAAGCTCGGTCAGGGGCCCTCTTGAAGCTTTCTTT
CDR3aa: CASSQSSVRGPLEAFF
j_gene: TRBJ1-1
d_gene: .
abundance: .
v_gene: TRBV4-1

CDR3nt: TGCGCCAGCAGCTTGGTCTCTAGGACTAGCGGGGGGGCTAGGACAGATACGCAGTATTTT
CDR3aa: CASSLVSRTSGGARTDTQYF
j_gene: TRBJ2-3
d_gene: TRBD2
abundance: few
v_gene: TRBV5-1

CDR3nt: TGTGCCATCAGTGAGGCTACGGTGTCGAACACTGAAGCTTTCTTT
CDR3aa: CAISEATVSNTEAFF
j_gene: TRBJ1-1
d_gene: .
abundance: .
v_gene: TRBV10-3

CDR3nt: TGTGCCACCACGACAAGCCCCACTCATGTAACGGAAGCTTTCTTT
CDR3aa: CATTTSPTHVTEAFF
j_gene: TRBJ1-1
d_gene: .
abundance: .
v_gene: TRBV6-6

CDR3nt: TGTGCCATCAGTGAGGGCGGGAACTCACCCCTCCACTTT
CDR3aa: CAISEGGNSPLHF
j_gene: TRBJ1-6
d_gene: .
abundance: .
v_gene: TRBV10-3

CDR3nt: TGTGCCAGCAGCCAACTAGCGGGGGGAAGGGAAGATACGCAGTATTTT
CDR3aa: CASSQLAGGREDTQYF
j_gene: TRBJ2-3
d_gene: TRBD2
abundance: .
v_gene: TRBV7-2

CDR3nt: TGTGCCACCAGCAGAGATCACCCGGCGACAGCAACTAATGAAAAACTGTTTTTT
CDR3aa: CATSRDHPATATNEKLFF
j_gene: TRBJ1-4
d_gene: .
abundance: .
v_gene: TRBV15

CDR3nt: TGCGCCAGCAGCCCTGGGTTTACAGGAACCCAAGAGACCCAGTACTTC
CDR3aa: CASSPGFTGTQETQYF
j_gene: TRBJ2-5
d_gene: .
abundance: few
v_gene: TRBV4-3

CDR3nt: TGTGCCAGCAGTCCGAGACAGGGAAATAAGACTGAAGCTTTCTTT
CDR3aa: CASSPRQGNKTEAFF
j_gene: TRBJ1-1
d_gene: TRBD1
abundance: .
v_gene: TRBV27

CDR3nt: TGCAGTGCTAGGAGTCAAGGCGAGCAGTACTTC
CDR3aa: CSARSQGEQYF
j_gene: TRBJ2-7
d_gene: .
abundance: .
v_gene: TRBV20-1

CDR3nt: TGCGCCAGCAGCCAATTCAGGGGAACTGGGGAGCTGTTTTTT
CDR3aa: CASSQFRGTGELFF
j_gene: TRBJ2-2
d_gene: .
abundance: .
v_gene: TRBV4-1

CDR3nt: TGTGCCAGTAGTATTGCAGGGAAGCTGTTTTTT
CDR3aa: CASSIAGKLFF
j_gene: TRBJ2-2
d_gene: .
abundance: .
v_gene: TRBV19

CDR3nt: TGTGCCAGCAGTACCTCAGGGGGTGACTATGGCTACACCTTC
CDR3aa: CASSTSGGDYGYTF
j_gene: TRBJ1-2
d_gene: TRBD1
abundance: .
v_gene: TRBV9

CDR3nt: TGTGCCAGCAGAACAGAAGGGGGTAGCAATCAGCCCCAGCATTTT
CDR3aa: CASRTEGGSNQPQHF
j_gene: TRBJ1-5
d_gene: .
abundance: .
v_gene: TRBV6-5

CDR3nt: TGTGCCAGCAGCTTGCTAGCGGGGGGCCCCAATGAGCAGTTCTTC
CDR3aa: CASSLLAGGPNEQFF
j_gene: TRBJ2-1
d_gene: TRBD2
abundance: .
v_gene: TRBV5-6

CDR3nt: TGTGCCAGCAGCTTCTGGGCAGGTTATTCCTACGAGCAGTACTTC
CDR3aa: CASSFWAGYSYEQYF
j_gene: TRBJ2-7
d_gene: .
abundance: .
v_gene: TRBV7-8

CDR3nt: TGTGCCAGCAGCTCTTGGCCGGCCTATAGCAATCAGCCCCAGCATTTT
CDR3aa: CASSSWPAYSNQPQHF
j_gene: TRBJ1-5
d_gene: .
abundance: .
v_gene: TRBV5-6

CDR3nt: TGTGCCTGGAGTTTTAGCGGGGGCACAGATACGCAGTATTTT
CDR3aa: CAWSFSGGTDTQYF
j_gene: TRBJ2-3
d_gene: TRBD2
abundance: .
v_gene: TRBV30

CDR3nt: TGTGCCAGCAGTGGAACAACTAGCGGGGGGGGGCAAGAGACCCAGTACTTC
CDR3aa: CASSGTTSGGGQETQYF
j_gene: TRBJ2-5
d_gene: TRBD2
abundance: .
v_gene: TRBV13

CDR3nt: TGCGCCAGCAGCTCCCGGGACAGACTCTCTGGAAACACCATATATTTT
CDR3aa: CASSSRDRLSGNTIYF
j_gene: TRBJ1-3
d_gene: TRBD1
abundance: once
v_gene: TRBV5-1

CDR3nt: TGCAGTGCTGCGCGGGATGAGCAGTTCTTC
CDR3aa: CSAARDEQFF
j_gene: TRBJ2-1
d_gene: .
abundance: .
v_gene: TRBV20-1

CDR3nt: TGTGCCAGCAGTAGGTCTGGCGGGGCCAAAAACATTCAGTACTTC
CDR3aa: CASSRSGGAKNIQYF
j_gene: TRBJ2-4
d_gene: .
abundance: .
v_gene: TRBV27

CDR3nt: TGCGCCAGCAGCCAAGCTAGTGGTGAGCAGTTCTTC
CDR3aa: CASSQASGEQFF
j_gene: TRBJ2-1
d_gene: .
abundance: .
v_gene: TRBV4-3

CDR3nt: TGTGCCAGCAGCGACAGGGGGCGTGGTGGCTACACCTTC
CDR3aa: CASSDRGRGGYTF
j_gene: TRBJ1-2
d_gene: TRBD1
abundance: .
v_gene: TRBV5-4

CDR3nt: TGTGCCAGCAGCTCCTCCCCCGGGACGGGGGTCTATGGCTACACCTTC
CDR3aa: CASSSSPGTGVYGYTF
j_gene: TRBJ1-2
d_gene: .
abundance: .
v_gene: TRBV5-4

CDR3nt: TGTGCCAGCAGTGGAAACAGGGGTAGATACACTGAAGCTTTCTTT
CDR3aa: CASSGNRGRYTEAFF
j_gene: TRBJ1-1
d_gene: TRBD1
abundance: .
v_gene: TRBV6-6

CDR3nt: TGTGCCAGCAGTCCCTCCGGGGCAGGGGATAATTCACCCCTCCACTTT
CDR3aa: CASSPSGAGDNSPLHF
j_gene: TRBJ1-6
d_gene: .
abundance: .
v_gene: TRBV7-9

CDR3nt: TGTGCCAGCAGTTACGAGGTTACTAGCACAGATACGCAGTATTTT
CDR3aa: CASSYEVTSTDTQYF
j_gene: TRBJ2-3
d_gene: .
abundance: few
v_gene: TRBV6-6

CDR3nt: TGCGCCAGCAGCTTGGCGAGCGGGGGATACAATGAGCAGTTCTTC
CDR3aa: CASSLASGGYNEQFF
j_gene: TRBJ2-1
d_gene: TRBD2
abundance: .
v_gene: TRBV5-1

CDR3nt: TGTGCCAGTAAGTACCTGACCAGGGGGACGACGAGTGGCTACACCTTC
CDR3aa: CASKYLTRGTTSGYTF
j_gene: TRBJ1-2
d_gene: TRBD1
abundance: .
v_gene: TRBV19

CDR3nt: TGTGCCAGCAGCCCCCCTAGGGCAGCGGCCTACGAGCAGTACTTC
CDR3aa: CASSPPRAAAYEQYF
j_gene: TRBJ2-7
d_gene: .
abundance: once
v_gene: TRBV5-6

CDR3nt: TGTGCCAGCAGTTACGGGGAGCCAAATGAAAAACTGTTTTTT
CDR3aa: CASSYGEPNEKLFF
j_gene: TRBJ1-4
d_gene: .
abundance: .
v_gene: TRBV6-6

CDR3nt: TGTGCCAGCAGCGTATCCGCAGAGGGCGCAGATACGCAGTATTTT
CDR3aa: CASSVSAEGADTQYF
j_gene: TRBJ2-3
d_gene: .
abundance: .
v_gene: TRBV9

CDR3nt: TGTGCCAGCAGCTTCAGCGGGGGAGGCGGGGAGCTGTTTTTT
CDR3aa: CASSFSGGGGELFF
j_gene: TRBJ2-2
d_gene: TRBD2
abundance: .
v_gene: TRBV11-3